One TCR beta chain is described in this entry. The antigen is unknown. CD4+ cells underwent separation, giving CD45RA+ naive and CD45RA-negative memory subsets. The authors split each subset's genomic DNA evenly across several immunoSEQ plates. The data were produced by immunoSEQ multiplex PCR, yet TCRdb's version contains in-frame clones alone and is incomplete. The repertoire holds millions of clones, roughly nine tenths seen once, with under 0.15% in the top ten. Deletions cut 3 bases from V and 10 bases from J, with 10 bases between. The CDR3 sequence is 12 residues long. CDR1 WNHNN and CDR2 SYGVQD come from the germline V gene (reference sequence). These data come from a study of shared clonotypes between healthy human individuals. Study results and limitations: Larger richness was generally estimated for naive than memory subsets. Relative to clonotypes present in all four donors, those not shared had lower generation probabilities.

The V call is TRBV10-1, the J call TRBJ1-5; D not resolved. The sequence was obtained from a man between 18 and 29 years old in good health. Material for sequencing was naive CD4+ T cells sorted from blood. Indicated subset: CD45RA+ positively selected. The DNA of the CDR3 is TGCGCCAGCAGTGACTCGGGCTTACCCCAGCATTTT. This sequence encodes CASSDSGLPQHF.